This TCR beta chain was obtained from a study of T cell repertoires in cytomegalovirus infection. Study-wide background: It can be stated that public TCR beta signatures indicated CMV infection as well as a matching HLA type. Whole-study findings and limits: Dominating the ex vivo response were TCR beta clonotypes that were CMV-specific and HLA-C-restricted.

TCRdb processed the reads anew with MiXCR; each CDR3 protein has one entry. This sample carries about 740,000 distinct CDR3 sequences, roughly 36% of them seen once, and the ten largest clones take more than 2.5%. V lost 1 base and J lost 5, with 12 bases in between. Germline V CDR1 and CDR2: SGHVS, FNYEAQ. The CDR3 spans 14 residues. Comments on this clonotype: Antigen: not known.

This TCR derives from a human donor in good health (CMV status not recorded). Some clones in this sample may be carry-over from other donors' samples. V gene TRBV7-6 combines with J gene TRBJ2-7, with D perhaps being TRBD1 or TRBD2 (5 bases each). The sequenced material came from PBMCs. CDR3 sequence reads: CASSLEGFGNEQYF. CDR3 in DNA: TGTGCCAGCAGCTTAGAGGGGTTCGGGAACGAGCAGTACTTC.